This TCR beta chain comes out of a study of early T cells in non-severe SARS-CoV-2 infection. Germline V gene lookup returns CDR1 DFQATT and CDR2 SNEGSKA (reference sequence). V lost 5 bases and J lost 1, with 15 bases in between. The CDR3 length is 16 residues. This clonotype was counted only a few times. Researchers tagged individual cDNA molecules with unique molecular identifiers. TCRdb independently ran MiXCR on the 5' RACE reads; one entry per CDR3 protein. The data hold about 89,000 distinct CDR3 sequences, with 15% to 20% observed a single time. The receptor's source is an adult who was a healthcare worker with PCR-confirmed SARS-CoV-2 infection or an uninfected control (not recorded which). This chain joins TRBV20-1 and TRBJ2-6; D call uncertain. The starting material was whole blood, obtained at baseline. CDR3 in DNA: TGCAGTGCTGTGGGTCTAAAGAGATCTGGGGCCAACGTCCTGACTTTC. Residues: CSAVGLKRSGANVLTF.